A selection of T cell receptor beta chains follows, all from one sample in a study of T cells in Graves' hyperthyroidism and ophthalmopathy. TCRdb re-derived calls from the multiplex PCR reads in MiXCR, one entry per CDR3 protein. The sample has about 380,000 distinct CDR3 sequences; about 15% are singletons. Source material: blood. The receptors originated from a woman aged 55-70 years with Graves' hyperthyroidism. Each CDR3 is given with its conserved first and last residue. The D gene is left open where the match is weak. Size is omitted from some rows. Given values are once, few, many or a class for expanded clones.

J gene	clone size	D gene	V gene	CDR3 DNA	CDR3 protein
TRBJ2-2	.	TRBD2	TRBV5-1	TGCGCCAGCAGGAAAGCGGGAGCTAACACCGGGGAGCTGTTTTTT	CASRKAGANTGELFF
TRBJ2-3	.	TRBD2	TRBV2	TGTGCCAGCACGGGGACTAGCGGGAGGAGGGGGTCAGGGTTAGCAGATACGCAGTATTTT	CASTGTSGRRGSGLADTQYF
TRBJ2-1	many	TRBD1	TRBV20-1	TGCAGTGCTGGGAGGGGACAGGGAAATGAGCAGTTCTTC	CSAGRGQGNEQFF
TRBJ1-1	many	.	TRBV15	TGTGCCACCAGCAACAACCAACTTAGAGCTGAAGCTTTCTTT	CATSNNQLRAEAFF
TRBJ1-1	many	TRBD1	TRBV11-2	TGTGCCAGCAGCCAGACAGGGTTGAACACTGAAGCTTTCTTT	CASSQTGLNTEAFF
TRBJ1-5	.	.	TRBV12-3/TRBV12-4	TGTGCCAGCGGCCCGGGGTTTGGCAATCAGCCCCAGCATTTT	CASGPGFGNQPQHF
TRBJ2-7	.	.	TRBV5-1	TGCGCCAGCCAGGGCGCGATGAACTCCTACGAGCAGTACTTC	CASQGAMNSYEQYF
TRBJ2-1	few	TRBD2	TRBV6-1	TGTGCCAGCAACTCTTGGGGACTAGCGGCTTCCAATGAGCAGTTCTTC	CASNSWGLAASNEQFF
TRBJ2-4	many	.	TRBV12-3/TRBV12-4	TGTGCCAGCAGTAAGACAGGAATTAGCATTCAGTACTTC	CASSKTGISIQYF
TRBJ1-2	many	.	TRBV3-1	TGTGCCAGCAGCCAAGGACAGTCAAACTATGGCTACACCTTC	CASSQGQSNYGYTF
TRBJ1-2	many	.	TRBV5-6	TGTGCCAGCAGCTCACCCTCCGGGACCGCCCACTATGGCTACACCTTC	CASSSPSGTAHYGYTF
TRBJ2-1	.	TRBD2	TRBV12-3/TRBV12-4	TGTGCCAGCAGCTCGCTAGCGGGAGGGAACAGTGAGCAGTTCTTC	CASSSLAGGNSEQFF
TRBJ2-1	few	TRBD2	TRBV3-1	TGTGCCAGCAGCTCCTCCGGGACTAGCGGGAGCAATGAGCAGTTCTTC	CASSSSGTSGSNEQFF
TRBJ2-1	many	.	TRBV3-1	TGTGCCAGCAGCCAGATATGGACAGACAATGAGCAGTTCTTC	CASSQIWTDNEQFF
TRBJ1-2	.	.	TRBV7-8	TGTGCCAGCAGCCAGAGTCACCCTCTAGCTAACTATGGCTACACCTTC	CASSQSHPLANYGYTF
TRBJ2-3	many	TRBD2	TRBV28	TGTGCCAGCGTTGCTCCGATAGGGAACTTAGCGGGGAACACAGATACGCAGTATTTT	CASVAPIGNLAGNTDTQYF
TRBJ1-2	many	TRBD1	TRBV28	TGTGCCAGCAGGGAAGCCGGGACAGCGTCCGCCACCTACTTCTATGGCTACACCTTC	CASREAGTASATYFYGYTF
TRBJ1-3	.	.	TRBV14	TGTGCCAGCAGCCAAGTTAGGTACATCTCTGGAAACACCATATATTTT	CASSQVRYISGNTIYF
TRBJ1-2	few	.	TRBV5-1	TGCGCCAGCAGCCCGGACGGGGTTTATGGCTACACCTTC	CASSPDGVYGYTF
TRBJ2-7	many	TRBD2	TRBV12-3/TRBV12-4	TGTGCCAGCAGCCCGTACGGCGGGAGGGCGTACGAGCAGTACTTC	CASSPYGGRAYEQYF
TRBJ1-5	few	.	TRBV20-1	TGCAGTGCTGACGGTCGGGGCAATCAGCCCCAGCATTTT	CSADGRGNQPQHF
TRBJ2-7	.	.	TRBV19	TGTGCCAGTAGTGCTTCACAAGGGGCATACGAGCAGTACTTC	CASSASQGAYEQYF
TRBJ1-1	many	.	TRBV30	TGTGCCTGGGGGACTGAAGCTTTCTTT	CAWGTEAFF
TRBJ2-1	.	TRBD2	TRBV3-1	TGTGCCAGCAGCCACGCGGGAGAAGAGCAGTTCTTC	CASSHAGEEQFF
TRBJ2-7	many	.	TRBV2	TGTGCCAGCCAGGCCGGTGTACTCGGGATTCTTAGGCGCCACGAGCAGTACTTC	CASQAGVLGILRRHEQYF
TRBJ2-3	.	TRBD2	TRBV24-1	TGTGCCACCAGTGGCCCGGGACTACCCGAAGGCACAGATACGCAGTATTTT	CATSGPGLPEGTDTQYF
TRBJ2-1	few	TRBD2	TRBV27	TGTGCCAGCAGTTTAACCCCTCCAACTAGCGGGAGGGCCCGCTCCTACAATGAGCAGTTCTTC	CASSLTPPTSGRARSYNEQFF
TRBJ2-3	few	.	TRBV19	TGTGCCAGTAGTATGACGTCTAGCACAGATACGCAGTATTTT	CASSMTSSTDTQYF
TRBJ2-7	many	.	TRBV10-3	TGTGCCATCAGTGAATTAGGGAGATCCTACGAGCAGTACTTC	CAISELGRSYEQYF
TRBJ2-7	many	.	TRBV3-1	TGTGCCAGCAGCCAAGTACCCGGGGCCTACGAGCAGTACTTC	CASSQVPGAYEQYF
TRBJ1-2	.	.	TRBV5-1	.	CASSLAVWGSGNAF
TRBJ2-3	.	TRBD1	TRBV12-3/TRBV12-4	TGTGCCAGCAGTTTCTACGGACAGGGGGCAGATACGCAGTATTTT	CASSFYGQGADTQYF
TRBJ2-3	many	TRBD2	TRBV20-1	TGCAGTGCTCTGCTAGCGGGAGGGCTTACTAGCACAGATACGCAGTATTTT	CSALLAGGLTSTDTQYF
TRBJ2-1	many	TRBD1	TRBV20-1	TGCAGTGCTCCGCAGACAGGGCTGGGTAATGAGCAGTTCTTC	CSAPQTGLGNEQFF
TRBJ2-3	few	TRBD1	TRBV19	TGTGCCATAGGACAGGCCAGCACAGATACGCAGTATTTT	CAIGQASTDTQYF
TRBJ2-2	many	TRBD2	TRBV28	TGTGCCAGCAGTTTGCCTAGCGGGAGCCCTCACACCGGGGAGCTGTTTTTT	CASSLPSGSPHTGELFF
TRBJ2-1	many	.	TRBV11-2	TGTGCCAGCAGCTTAGACAGAAATGAGCAGTTCTTC	CASSLDRNEQFF
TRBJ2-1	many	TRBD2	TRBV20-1	TGCAGTGCTCGGACTAGCGGGAGATGGCCCTACAGGGATGAGCAGTTCTTC	CSARTSGRWPYRDEQFF
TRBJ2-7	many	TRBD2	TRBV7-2	TGTGCCAGCAGCCCCCGTAGCGGGACCGGCTCCTACGAGCAGTACTTC	CASSPRSGTGSYEQYF
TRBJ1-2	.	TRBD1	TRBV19	TGTGCCAGTAGTATTCCGGGACAGTCAATCTATGGCTACACCTTC	CASSIPGQSIYGYTF
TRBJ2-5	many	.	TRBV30	TGTGCCTGGGGACCCCGGGAGACCCAGTACTTC	CAWGPRETQYF
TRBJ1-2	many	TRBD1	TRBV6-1	TGTGCCAGCAGGATCGACAGGGGCTATGGCTACACCTTC	CASRIDRGYGYTF
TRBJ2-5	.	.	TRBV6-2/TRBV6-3	TGTGCCAGCAGGGGCACAGGGTCGCTTAGAGAGACCCAGTACTTC	CASRGTGSLRETQYF
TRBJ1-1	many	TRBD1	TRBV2	TGTGCCAGCAGCTCCGGGACAGGGTTGAACACTGAAGCTTTCTTT	CASSSGTGLNTEAFF
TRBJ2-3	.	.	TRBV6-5	TGTGCCAGCAGTTACTCGAACAGAAGACCCACAGATACGCAGTATTTT	CASSYSNRRPTDTQYF
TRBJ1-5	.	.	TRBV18	TGTGCCAGCTCACCAGTACAGGGTGGGGATCAGCCCCAGCATTTT	CASSPVQGGDQPQHF
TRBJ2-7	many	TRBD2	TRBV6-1	TGTGCCAGCAGTGAAATAGCGGGAGCGGCTTACGAGCAGTACTTC	CASSEIAGAAYEQYF
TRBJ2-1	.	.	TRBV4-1	TGCGCCAGCAGCCGCGGCGAGTCCAACGCCCGGTCCTACAATGAGCAGTTCTTC	CASSRGESNARSYNEQFF
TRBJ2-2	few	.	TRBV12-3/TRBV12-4	TGTGCCAGCCGCCAGCAGAACCTTGGCGGGGAGCTGTTTTTT	CASRQQNLGGELFF